The 2 T cell receptor beta chains below all came from one sample that was sequenced in a study of CXCR3-negative and CXCR3-positive naive CD8 T cells. Libraries were UMI-labeled 5' RACE TRB cDNA. TCRdb re-called the 5' RACE reads; one entry per CDR3 protein, DNA not given. In all, the sample yields some 41,000 distinct CDR3 sequences. Source material: naive CXCR3- CD8+ T cells from blood. Noted subset: CD45RO-CCR7+CD27+CD95- naive CD8+ T cells lacking CXCR3 (TNR3-). These receptors all stem from a human donor in good health. Some clones in this sample may be carry-over from other donors' samples.

V gene TRBV5-1 combines with J gene TRBJ1-1. Germline V gives CDR1 SGHRS, CDR2 YFSETQ. This CDR3 contains 15 residues. The CDR3 sequence is CASSLTEGLNTEAFF.

J is TRBJ2-1 and V is TRBV6-6. Germline V gene data show CDR1 as MNHNY and CDR2 as SVGAGI (reference sequence). The CDR3 runs to 12 residues. CDR3 protein: CASSHSANEQFF.